This T cell receptor beta chain was profiled in a study of cytomegalovirus exposure and HLA in healthy donors (dated by TCRdb to about 2017). Describing the broader study: According to an earlier analysis of several hundred of the donors, about 180 million T cells yielded 90 million to 130 million unique TCR beta sequences and about 300 Gb of sequence data. An early release covering 550 to 700 HLA-typed donors comprised 250 to 350 gigabases of sequencing data and 65 million to 100 million unique TCR sequences. Of the 350 to 450 genotyped donors, approximately 80% were placed in the genetic ancestry cluster associated with self-reported Caucasian donors. The study was designed to test whether signatures of past pathogen exposure could be identified by cataloging public T cell receptors. The T cell repertoires of 666 subjects were profiled by immunosequencing and related to cytomegalovirus serostatus. Besides the first cohort of approximately 710 subjects, a separate validation cohort made up of 120 or so different subjects was used. The study combined high-throughput TCR immunosequencing, statistical association of individual TCRs with disease status, and machine learning to predict cytomegalovirus infection status. A later analysis re-examined previously published TCR beta repertoires from just over 650 donors and added high-resolution HLA genotyping to investigate patterns of TCR occurrence. In the later analysis, no new phenotypic data were used to find candidate immune exposures; instead, reliance was placed on TCR beta sequences and their occurrence across donors. An earlier analysis of 450 to 750 of the donors used high-throughput TCR beta sequencing to judge whether each TCR beta V gene segment behaved as functional or pseudogenic. Donor age, sex, ethnicity and CMV serostatus were compiled together with the repertoire data. A later genetic analysis took genome-wide SNP genotypes for about three fifths of the roughly 670 donors and used that subset as a discovery cohort. Every repertoire in the discovery cohort had been generated on one and the same sequencing platform. HLA typing included class I and class II loci at four-digit resolution. Typing coverage varied by locus: about 629-630 donors for A, B, C, DRB1 and DQB1; 500 to 550 for DQA1; more than 600 for DPA1; roughly 450 for DPB1. Roughly five DR-DQ haplotypes were handled as single units for association and clustering, since linkage in the cohort was strong. Among approximately 370 genotyped donors of the cohort, an average of about 220,000 unique TCR beta nucleotide sequences was sequenced per donor, of which about 18% were non-productive. The research as a whole found: This cohort had only TCR beta chains sequenced, and the lack of alpha or paired-chain data limited which features could be detected. A further reported finding was that TCR beta sequences accurately predicted the HLA-A and HLA-B alleles for most subjects in the first cohort. In both the original and validation cohorts, the classifier was reported to diagnose cytomegalovirus status with high specificity and sensitivity. In a later analysis, HLA-associated TCR beta chains were found to be more clonally expanded and to have lower generation probabilities than equally common non-associated chains. Because HLA typing was missing for some donors at each locus, association tests included only the typed subset. In a later analysis, some 17,000 TCR beta sequences were associated with specific HLA alleles at a false discovery rate of 0.05. Broadly in line with IMGT annotations, most TCR beta V segments showed up in productive rearrangements about 87% or about 30% of the time in an earlier analysis of around 600 of the donors. When HLA alleles, especially DR and DQ, strongly co-occurred, attributing TCR associations to individual alleles was difficult. A few of the identified cytomegalovirus-associated TCR beta chains were confirmed in vitro to be specific for cytomegalovirus antigens. The sequencing pipeline was judged likely to have produced a cluster of highly shared sequence variants as a technical artifact. Roughly uniform sequencing depth across donors was assumed in presence/absence analyses, although this assumption may not hold. Immune exposure information for the cohort was limited to CMV serostatus. Because counts were too low, under 20 rarely observed V segments, including chromosome 9 orphons, were left out of the earlier analysis of several hundred of the donors. Linkage disequilibrium might explain the correlated functional status among segregating V segments, but an unknown experimental factor could not be ruled out. A later analysis reported that several top co-occurrence clusters appeared linked to parvovirus B19, influenza, CMV and Epstein-Barr virus. A later genetic analysis associated a missense DCLRE1C variant with V-gene and J-gene trimming of TCR beta chains, and an independent cohort replicated the association. Across donors, most TCR sequences were observed very rarely, whereas some public TCRs were present in many individuals. According to a later analysis, TCR association rates differed among HLA loci, with DRB1 alleles showing the most associated TCRs and HLA-C alleles showing the fewest. The study gave a list of over 150 TCR beta chains associated with cytomegalovirus. Some IMGT-functional V segments, including TRBV6-2 and TRBV6-3, could not be told apart with the 87-base-pair reads, so those segments were excluded. Most CMV-associated TCR beta chains appeared to be HLA-restricted in a later analysis, and the HLA associations seemed to be driven largely by CMV exposure. In a later genetic analysis, fewer N-insertions in productive TCRs were reported among donors in an Asian-associated ancestry cluster than the roughly 710-donor mean. It was suggested by the authors that the approach could potentially be generalized to other disease states and immunological phenotypes.

Comments on this clone: Which antigen it targets is not known. No much larger clone is present one base from it, and per-base qualities are unavailable. Other DNA sequences in the same sample also yield this CDR3.

At the junction V is shortened by 0 bases and J by 6 bases, with 6 bases in between. Spanning cysteine to phenylalanine, the CDR3 consists of 12 amino acids. This entry keeps only the CDR3 DNA: 36 bases, framed from base 1. From the germline V gene (reference sequence), CDR1 is MNHEY and CDR2 is SMNVEV. Receptor libraries were prepared by the immunoSEQ multiplex PCR assay. The multiplex PCR relied on a mix of 60 forward primers for TCR Vbeta segments and 13 reverse primers for TCR Jbeta segments. A multiplex PCR assay on genomic DNA amplified the CDR3 region of rearranged TCR beta genes. Amplified TCR beta libraries were sequenced as 87-base-pair reads on the Illumina HiSeq System. Per the original workflow: A later analysis tallied roughly 78 million unique TCR beta chains across the roughly 610 repertoires, and 10 million to 11 million of those chains were shared by two or more donors. Raw reads were error-corrected and collapsed into unique sequences by a nearest-neighbor algorithm in which closely related sequences were merged to remove PCR and sequencing errors. CDR3 sequences were aligned to IMGT reference sequences to assign V, D and J gene segments. For a sequence to be retained, a match of at least six nucleotides to both a V gene segment and a J gene segment was required. Rearrangements were classified as productive when the CDR3 lacked stop codons and remained in frame with V and J, and all other rearrangements were classified as non-productive. CDR3 was defined by IMGT convention, running from the second conserved V-encoded cysteine to the conserved J-encoded phenylalanine. The earlier analysis of about 500 of the donors excluded sequences that lacked an unambiguous match to a single V gene segment. In an earlier analysis of 587 of the donors, V segments were called functional above 56.7% productive rearrangements and were called segregating when the between-donor standard deviation exceeded 5%. A statistical classification framework was built to diagnose cytomegalovirus status from the catalog of TCR beta chain sequences. V and J gene assignment, in a later analysis, came from comparing TCR nucleotide sequences with IMGT/GENE-DB human TR gene sequences. In a later analysis, CDR3 sequences and most-parsimonious VDJ recombination scenarios were assigned using the TCRdist pipeline. In a later analysis, each TCR beta chain was defined by its CDR3 amino acid sequence together with its V-gene family, and reads lacking a unique V-gene family were excluded. A later analysis removed 450 to 600 highly shared, low-generation-probability nucleotide sequences to deal with suspected cross-contamination and a sequencing artifact. In a later analysis, a clonal expansion index for each public chain was calculated from normalized within-repertoire ranks of inferred template counts. Generation probabilities in a later analysis came from a VDJ recombination model fitted to out-of-frame rearrangements, and those results were checked against IGoR. In a later analysis, hypergeometric tests were used to score TCR-TCR, TCR-HLA and TCR-CMV co-occurrence, with a repertoire-size bias correction applied to TCR pairs. False discovery rates were estimated in a later analysis by permuting HLA or CMV assignments 20 times. A later analysis grouped co-occurring TCRs with DBSCAN, adding TCRdist sequence similarity when clustering within HLA-allele-positive subsets. Repertoires with fewer than 30,000 or more than 120,000 public chains were left out of co-occurrence clustering, as were roughly five repertoires with anomalous nucleotide sharing. Sourced from immuneACCESS, this table was stored by TCRdb with only in-frame sequences that have V and J called. A share of the clones is absent; for the studies checked, an unresolved V gene accounts for under half, and the remainder has no known explanation. V, J and clone size are those of that table, while D and trimming were read from the DNA. The sample table contains more than 130,000 clones; only one count was recorded for 75% to 80% of them. Approximately 4% of the sample is in the top ten clones.

The cohort consisted of 666 healthy bone marrow donors. All cohort members were sampled while nominally healthy, although unrecorded immune exposures were likely present. The donor tested CMV seronegative and was one of the 352 seronegative cohort members. Every donor gave a peripheral blood sample, and the peripheral blood mononuclear cells from that sample were used for TCR beta sequencing. Genomic DNA was extracted from the blood cell samples with the Qiagen DNeasy Blood Extraction Kit. The rearranged segments are TRBV27 and TRBJ2-7; TRBD1 might be the D gene, on 6 matching bases. Material for sequencing was PBMCs. This clonotype originated in a man in his late teens or twenties in good health and CMV-seronegative. The nucleotides read TGTGCCAGCAGTTTATCAGGGGGCGAGCAGTACTTC. It encodes CASSLSGGEQYF.